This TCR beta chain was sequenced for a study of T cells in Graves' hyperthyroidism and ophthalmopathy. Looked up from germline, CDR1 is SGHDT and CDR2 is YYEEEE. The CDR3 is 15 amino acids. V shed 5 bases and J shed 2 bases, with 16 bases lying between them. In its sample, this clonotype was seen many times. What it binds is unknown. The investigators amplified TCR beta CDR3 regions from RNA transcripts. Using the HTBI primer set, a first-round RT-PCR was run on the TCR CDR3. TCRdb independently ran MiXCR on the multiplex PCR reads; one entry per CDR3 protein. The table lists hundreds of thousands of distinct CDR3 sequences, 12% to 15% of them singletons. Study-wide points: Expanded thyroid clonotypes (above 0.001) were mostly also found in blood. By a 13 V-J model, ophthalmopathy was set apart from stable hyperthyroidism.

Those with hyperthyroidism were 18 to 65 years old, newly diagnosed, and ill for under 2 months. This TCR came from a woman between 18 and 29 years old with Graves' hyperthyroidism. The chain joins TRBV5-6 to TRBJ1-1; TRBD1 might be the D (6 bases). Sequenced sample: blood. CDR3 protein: CASSSTGTLNTEAFF. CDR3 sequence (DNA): TGTGCCAGCAGTTCCACAGGGACTCTTAACACTGAAGCTTTCTTT.